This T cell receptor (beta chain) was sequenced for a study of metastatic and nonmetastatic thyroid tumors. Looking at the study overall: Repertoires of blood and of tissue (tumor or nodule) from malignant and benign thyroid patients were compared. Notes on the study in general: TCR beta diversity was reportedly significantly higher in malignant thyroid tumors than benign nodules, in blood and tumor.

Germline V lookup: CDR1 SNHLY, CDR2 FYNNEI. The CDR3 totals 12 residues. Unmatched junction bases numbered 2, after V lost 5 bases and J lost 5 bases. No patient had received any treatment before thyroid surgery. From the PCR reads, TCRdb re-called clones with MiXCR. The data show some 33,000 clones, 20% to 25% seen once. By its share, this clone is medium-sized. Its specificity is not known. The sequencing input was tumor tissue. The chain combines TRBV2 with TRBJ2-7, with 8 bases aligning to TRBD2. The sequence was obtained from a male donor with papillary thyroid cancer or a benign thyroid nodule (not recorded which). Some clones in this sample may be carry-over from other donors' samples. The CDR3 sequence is CASSRGGHEQYF. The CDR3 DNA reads TGTGCCAGCAGTCGGGGGGGCCACGAGCAGTACTTC.